This TCR beta chain came from a study of blood T cells in healthy people across ages. The CDR3 length is 15 residues. CDR1 is DFQATT and CDR2 is SNEGSKA in the germline V gene (reference sequence). The V end was cut by 5 bases, the J end by 4 bases, with 20 bases between. With a J-beta primer mix and a sample-barcoded 5' primer, a second PCR ran about 7 to 12 cycles. TCRdb redid the calling of the 5' RACE reads with MiXCR, one entry per CDR3 protein. The repertoire includes 890,000 or so distinct CDR3 sequences, 60% to 80% of them detected once, and 28% sits in the top ten. The receptor comes from a man younger than 45 in good health. The rearrangement joins TRBV20-1 to TRBJ2-5; D may be TRBD2 (7 bases). What was sequenced was blood. CDR3 sequence reads: CSAEGDRGTTETQYF. The CDR3 DNA is TGCAGTGCTGAGGGGGATAGGGGGACTACAGAGACCCAGTACTTC.